The sequence of this T cell receptor (beta chain) was determined in a study of shared clonotypes between healthy human individuals. Whole-study context: Aged 18 to 49, the donors were a couple of women and a few men.

Germline values: CDR1 SGHVS, CDR2 FQNEAQ. This CDR3 spans 18 amino acids. The J segment lost 4 bases and the V segment lost 5 bases, leaving 17 bases of the junction unmatched. Method: immunoSEQ multiplex PCR; TCRdb's copy keeps in-frame clones and lacks some. The sample consists of over a million clones, approximately 80% of them appearing once. Sequences were obtained from memory CD4+ T cells from PBMCs. Subset defined: CD45RA-negative fraction. This TCR came from a man between 18 and 35 years old in good health. Some clones in this sample may be carry-over from other donors' samples. This chain joins TRBV7-8 and TRBJ2-5, with 9 bases fitting TRBD2. CDR3 in DNA: TGTGCCAGCAGCCCCGGCAGGTTGACTAGCGGAGTCCTAGAGACCCAGTACTTC. Encoded protein: CASSPGRLTSGVLETQYF.